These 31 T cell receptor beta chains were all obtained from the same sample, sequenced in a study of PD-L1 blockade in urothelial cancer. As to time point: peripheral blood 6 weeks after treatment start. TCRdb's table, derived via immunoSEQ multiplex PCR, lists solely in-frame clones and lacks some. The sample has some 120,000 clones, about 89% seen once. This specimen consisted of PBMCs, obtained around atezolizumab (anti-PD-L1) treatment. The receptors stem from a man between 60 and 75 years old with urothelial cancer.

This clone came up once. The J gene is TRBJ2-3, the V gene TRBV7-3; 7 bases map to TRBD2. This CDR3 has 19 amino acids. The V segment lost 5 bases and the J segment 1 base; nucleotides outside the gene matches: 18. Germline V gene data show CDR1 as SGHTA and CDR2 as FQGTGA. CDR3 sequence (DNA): TGTGCCAGCAGCCTCCGGCCAGCGGGACTTTGGGAAGGCACAGATACGCAGTATTTT. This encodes CASSLRPAGLWEGTDTQYF.

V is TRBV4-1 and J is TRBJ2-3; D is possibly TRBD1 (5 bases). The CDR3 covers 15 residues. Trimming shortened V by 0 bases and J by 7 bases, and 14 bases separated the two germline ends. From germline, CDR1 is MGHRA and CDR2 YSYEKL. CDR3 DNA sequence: TGCGCCAGCAGCCAAGAATCCAGGGATTCGAATACGCAGTATTTT. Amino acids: CASSQESRDSNTQYF.

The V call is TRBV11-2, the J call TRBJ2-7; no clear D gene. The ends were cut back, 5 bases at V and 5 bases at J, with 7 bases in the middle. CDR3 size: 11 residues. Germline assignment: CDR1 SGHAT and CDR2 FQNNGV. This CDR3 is CASSRADEQYF. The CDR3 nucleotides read TGTGCCAGCAGCCGAGCCGACGAGCAGTACTTC.

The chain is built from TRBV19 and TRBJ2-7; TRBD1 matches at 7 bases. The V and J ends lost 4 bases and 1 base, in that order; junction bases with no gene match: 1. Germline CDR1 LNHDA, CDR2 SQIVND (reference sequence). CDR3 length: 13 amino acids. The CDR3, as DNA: TGTGCCAGTAGTAAGGGACAGTCCTACGAGCAGTACTTC. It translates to CASSKGQSYEQYF.

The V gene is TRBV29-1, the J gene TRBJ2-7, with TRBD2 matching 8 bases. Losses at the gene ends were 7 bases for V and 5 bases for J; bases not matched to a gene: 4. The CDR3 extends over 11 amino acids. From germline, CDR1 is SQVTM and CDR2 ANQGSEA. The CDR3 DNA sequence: TGCAGCGCCGGAGCGGGAGACGAGCAGTACTTC. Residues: CSAGAGDEQYF.

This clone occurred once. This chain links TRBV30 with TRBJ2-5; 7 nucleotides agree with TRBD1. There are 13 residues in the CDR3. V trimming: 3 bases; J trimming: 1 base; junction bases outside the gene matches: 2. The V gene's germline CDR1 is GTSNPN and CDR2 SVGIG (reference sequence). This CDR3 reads CAWRGQPQETQYF. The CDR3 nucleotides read TGTGCCTGGAGGGGACAGCCCCAAGAGACCCAGTACTTC.

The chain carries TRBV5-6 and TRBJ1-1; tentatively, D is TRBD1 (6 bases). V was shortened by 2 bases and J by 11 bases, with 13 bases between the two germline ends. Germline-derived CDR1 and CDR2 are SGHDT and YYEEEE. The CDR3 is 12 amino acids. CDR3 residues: CASSLNRALAFF. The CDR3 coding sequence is TGTGCCAGCAGCTTAAACAGGGCGCTCGCTTTCTTT.

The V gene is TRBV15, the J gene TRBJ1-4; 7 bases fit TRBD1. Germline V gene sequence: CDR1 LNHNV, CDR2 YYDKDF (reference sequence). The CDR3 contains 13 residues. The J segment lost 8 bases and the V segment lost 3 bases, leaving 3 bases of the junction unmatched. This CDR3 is CATSRGQLEKLFF. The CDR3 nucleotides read TGTGCCACCAGCAGGGGACAGCTGGAAAAACTGTTTTTT.

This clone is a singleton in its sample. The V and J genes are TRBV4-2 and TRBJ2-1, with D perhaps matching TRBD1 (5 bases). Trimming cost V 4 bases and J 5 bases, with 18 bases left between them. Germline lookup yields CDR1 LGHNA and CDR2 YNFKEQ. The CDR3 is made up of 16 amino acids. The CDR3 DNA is TGTGCCAGCAGCCCCAGGGCAGTTAGAGCTCACAATGAGCAGTTCTTC. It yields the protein CASSPRAVRAHNEQFF.

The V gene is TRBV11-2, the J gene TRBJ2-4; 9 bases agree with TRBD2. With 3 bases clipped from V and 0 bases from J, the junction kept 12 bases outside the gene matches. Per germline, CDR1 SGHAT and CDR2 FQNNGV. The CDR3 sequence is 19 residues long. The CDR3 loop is CASSFDGGLAGLAKNIQYF. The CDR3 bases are TGTGCCAGCAGCTTCGACGGGGGCCTAGCGGGGTTAGCCAAAAACATTCAGTACTTC.

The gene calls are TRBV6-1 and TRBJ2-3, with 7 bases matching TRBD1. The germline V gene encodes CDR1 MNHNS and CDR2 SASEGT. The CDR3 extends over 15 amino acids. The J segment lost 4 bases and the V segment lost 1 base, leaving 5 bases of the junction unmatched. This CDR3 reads CASSEGQGGSDTQYF. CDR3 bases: TGTGCCAGCAGTGAAGGACAGGGTGGGTCAGATACGCAGTATTTT.

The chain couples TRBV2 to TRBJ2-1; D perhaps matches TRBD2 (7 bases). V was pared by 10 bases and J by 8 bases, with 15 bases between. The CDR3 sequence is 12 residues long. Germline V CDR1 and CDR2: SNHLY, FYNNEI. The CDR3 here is CAIGGAFDEQFF. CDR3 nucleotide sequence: TGTGCCATTGGGGGGGCTTTCGATGAGCAGTTCTTC.

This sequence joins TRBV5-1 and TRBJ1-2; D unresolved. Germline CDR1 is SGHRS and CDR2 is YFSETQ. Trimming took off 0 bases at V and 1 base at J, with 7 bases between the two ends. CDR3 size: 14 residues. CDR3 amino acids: CASSLDGVNYGYTF. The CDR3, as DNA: TGCGCCAGCAGCTTGGACGGGGTTAACTATGGCTACACCTTC.

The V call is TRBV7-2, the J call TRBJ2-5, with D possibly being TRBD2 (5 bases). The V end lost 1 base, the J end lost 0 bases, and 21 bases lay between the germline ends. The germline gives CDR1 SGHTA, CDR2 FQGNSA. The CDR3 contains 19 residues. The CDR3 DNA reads TGTGCCAGCAGCTTAGACCCCACTAGGGCGAACTTGTACCAAGAGACCCAGTACTTC. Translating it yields CASSLDPTRANLYQETQYF.

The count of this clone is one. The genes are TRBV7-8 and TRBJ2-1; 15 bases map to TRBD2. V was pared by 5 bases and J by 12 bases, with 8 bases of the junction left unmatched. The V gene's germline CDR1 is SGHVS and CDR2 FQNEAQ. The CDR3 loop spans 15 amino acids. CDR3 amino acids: CASSLGGTSGGLQFF. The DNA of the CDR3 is TGTGCCAGCAGCCTAGGCGGGACTAGCGGGGGGCTGCAGTTCTTC.

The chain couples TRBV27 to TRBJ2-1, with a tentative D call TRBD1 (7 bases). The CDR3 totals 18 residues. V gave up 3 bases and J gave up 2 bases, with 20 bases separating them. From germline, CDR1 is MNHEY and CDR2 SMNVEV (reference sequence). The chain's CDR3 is CASSFRLFGGTAYNEQFF. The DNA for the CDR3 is TGTGCCAGCAGTTTCAGATTGTTTGGCGGGACAGCCTACAATGAGCAGTTCTTC.

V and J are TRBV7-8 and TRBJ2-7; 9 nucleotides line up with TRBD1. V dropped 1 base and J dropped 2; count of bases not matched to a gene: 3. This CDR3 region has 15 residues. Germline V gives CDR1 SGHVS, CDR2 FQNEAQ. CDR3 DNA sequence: TGTGCCAGCAGCTTAGGGGGACAGGGCCCCTACGAGCAGTACTTC. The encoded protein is CASSLGGQGPYEQYF.

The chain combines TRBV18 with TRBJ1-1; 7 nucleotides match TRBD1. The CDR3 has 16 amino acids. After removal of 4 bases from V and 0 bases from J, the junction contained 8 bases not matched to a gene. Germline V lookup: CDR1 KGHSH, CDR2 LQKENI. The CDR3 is CASSLWSTGMNTEAFF. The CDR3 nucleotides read TGTGCCAGCTCACTGTGGTCGACAGGGATGAACACTGAAGCTTTCTTT. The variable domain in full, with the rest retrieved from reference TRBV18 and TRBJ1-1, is NAGVMQNPRHLVRRRGQEARLRCSPMKGHSHVYWYRQLPEEGLKFMVYLQKENIIDESGMPKERFSAEFPKEGPSILRIQQVVRGDSAAYFCASSLWSTGMNTEAFFGQGTRLTVV.

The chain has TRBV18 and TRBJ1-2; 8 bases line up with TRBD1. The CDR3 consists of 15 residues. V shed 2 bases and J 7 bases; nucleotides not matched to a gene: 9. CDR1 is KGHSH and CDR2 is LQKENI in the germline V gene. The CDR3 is CASSPGVDRVAGYTF. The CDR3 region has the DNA TGTGCCAGCTCACCAGGAGTGGACAGGGTCGCTGGCTACACCTTC.

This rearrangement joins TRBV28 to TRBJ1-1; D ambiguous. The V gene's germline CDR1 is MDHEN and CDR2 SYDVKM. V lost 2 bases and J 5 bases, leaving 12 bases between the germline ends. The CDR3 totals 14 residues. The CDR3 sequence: CASSLHAVVTEAFF. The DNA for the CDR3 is TGTGCCAGCAGTTTACACGCGGTAGTGACTGAAGCTTTCTTT.

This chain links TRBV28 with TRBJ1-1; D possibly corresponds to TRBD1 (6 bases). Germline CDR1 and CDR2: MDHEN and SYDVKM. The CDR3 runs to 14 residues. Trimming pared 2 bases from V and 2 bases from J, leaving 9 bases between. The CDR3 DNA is TGTGCCAGCAGTTTAAGAGGGACAAACACTGAAGCTTTCTTT. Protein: CASSLRGTNTEAFF.

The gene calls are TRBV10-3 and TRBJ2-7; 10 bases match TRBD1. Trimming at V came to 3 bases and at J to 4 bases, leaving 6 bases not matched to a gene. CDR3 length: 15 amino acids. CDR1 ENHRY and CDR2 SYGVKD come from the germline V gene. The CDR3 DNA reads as TGTGCCATCAGTGATCAAAGGGACAGGGGTTACGAGCAGTACTTC. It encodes CAISDQRDRGYEQYF.

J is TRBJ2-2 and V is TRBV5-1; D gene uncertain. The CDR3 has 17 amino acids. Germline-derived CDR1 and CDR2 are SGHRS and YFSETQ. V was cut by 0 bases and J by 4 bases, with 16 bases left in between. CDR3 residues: CASSLAAALSSTGELFF. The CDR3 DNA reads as TGCGCCAGCAGCTTGGCGGCAGCGCTATCTTCCACCGGGGAGCTGTTTTTT.

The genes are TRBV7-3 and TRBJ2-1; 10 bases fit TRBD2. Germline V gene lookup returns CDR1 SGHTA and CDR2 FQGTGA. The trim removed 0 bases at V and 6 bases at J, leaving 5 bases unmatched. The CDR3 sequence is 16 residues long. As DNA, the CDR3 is TGTGCCAGCAGCTTAACGGCGCTAGCGGGAGTCAATGAGCAGTTCTTC. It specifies CASSLTALAGVNEQFF.

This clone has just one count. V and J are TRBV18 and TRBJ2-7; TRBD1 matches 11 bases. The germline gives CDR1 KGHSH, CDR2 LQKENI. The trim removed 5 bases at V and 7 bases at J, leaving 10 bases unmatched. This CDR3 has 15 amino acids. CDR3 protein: CASSSKPGQGVEQYF. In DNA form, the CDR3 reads TGTGCCAGCTCATCCAAGCCGGGACAGGGGGTGGAGCAGTACTTC.

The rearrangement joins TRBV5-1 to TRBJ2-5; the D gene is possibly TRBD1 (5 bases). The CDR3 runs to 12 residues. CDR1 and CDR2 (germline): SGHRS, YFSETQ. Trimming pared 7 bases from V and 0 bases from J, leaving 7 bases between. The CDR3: CASVQDQETQYF. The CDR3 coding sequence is TGCGCCAGCGTACAGGACCAAGAGACCCAGTACTTC. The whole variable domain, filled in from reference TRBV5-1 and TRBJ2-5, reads KAGVTQTPRYLIKTRGQQVTLSCSPISGHRSVSWYQQTPGQGLQFLFEYFSETQRNKGNFPGRFSGRQFSNSRSEMNVSTLELGDSALYLCASVQDQETQYFGPGTRLLVL.

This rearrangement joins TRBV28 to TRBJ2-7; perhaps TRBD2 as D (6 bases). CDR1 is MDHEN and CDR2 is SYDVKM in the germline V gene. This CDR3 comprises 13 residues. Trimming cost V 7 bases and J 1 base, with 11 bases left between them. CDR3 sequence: CASTLGGSYEQYF. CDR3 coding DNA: TGTGCCAGCACCCTGGGGGGATCCTACGAGCAGTACTTC.

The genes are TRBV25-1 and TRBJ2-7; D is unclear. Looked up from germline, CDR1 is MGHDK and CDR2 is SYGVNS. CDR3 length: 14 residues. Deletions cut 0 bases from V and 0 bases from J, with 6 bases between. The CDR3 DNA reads TGTGCCAGCAGTGAATATTTCCACTCCTACGAGCAGTACTTC. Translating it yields CASSEYFHSYEQYF.

The CDR3 nucleotides are TGTGCCAGCAGCCCCACCCCCGGGCAGGGTCAGTTCTTC. Translation gives CASSPTPGQGQFF. The chain joins TRBV7-3 to TRBJ2-1; D is perhaps TRBD1 (5 bases). The CDR3 totals 13 residues. The germline CDR1 and CDR2 sequences are SGHTA and FQGTGA. Trimming removed 5 bases at V and 13 bases at J, with 18 bases between.

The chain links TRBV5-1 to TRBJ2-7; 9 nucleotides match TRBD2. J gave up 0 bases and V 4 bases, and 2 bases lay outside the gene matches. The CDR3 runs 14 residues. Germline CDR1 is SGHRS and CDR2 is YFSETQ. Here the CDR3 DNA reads TGCGCCAGCAGCATTAGCGGGAGCTCCTACGAGCAGTACTTC. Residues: CASSISGSSYEQYF.

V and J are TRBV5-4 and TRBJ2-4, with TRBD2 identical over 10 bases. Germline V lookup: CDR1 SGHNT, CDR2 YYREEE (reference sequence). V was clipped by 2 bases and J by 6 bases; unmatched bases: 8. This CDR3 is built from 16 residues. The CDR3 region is CASSLAGGPLGNIQYF. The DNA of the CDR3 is TGTGCCAGCAGCTTAGCGGGGGGGCCCTTAGGAAACATTCAGTACTTC.